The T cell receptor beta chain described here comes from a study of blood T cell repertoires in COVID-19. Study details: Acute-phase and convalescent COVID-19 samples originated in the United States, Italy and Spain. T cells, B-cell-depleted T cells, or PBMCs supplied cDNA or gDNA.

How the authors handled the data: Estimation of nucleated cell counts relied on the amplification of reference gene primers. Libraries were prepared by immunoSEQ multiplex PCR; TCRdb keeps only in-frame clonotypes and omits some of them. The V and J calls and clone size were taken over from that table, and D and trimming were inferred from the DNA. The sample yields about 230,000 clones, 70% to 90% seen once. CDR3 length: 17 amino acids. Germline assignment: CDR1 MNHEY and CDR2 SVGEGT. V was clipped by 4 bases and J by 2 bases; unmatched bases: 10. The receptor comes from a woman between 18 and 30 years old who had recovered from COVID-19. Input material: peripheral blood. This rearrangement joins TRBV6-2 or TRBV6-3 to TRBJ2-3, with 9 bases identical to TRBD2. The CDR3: CASSSWAGGLVTDTQYF. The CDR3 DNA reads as TGTGCCAGCAGTTCGTGGGCGGGAGGGCTAGTCACAGATACGCAGTATTTT.